This T cell receptor (beta chain) was documented in a study of T-cell memory formation after mild COVID-19. Across the whole study: Largely donor-specific sequence clusters came from a couple of donors.

CDR1 is SGHRS, CDR2 YFSETQ, per germline. The ends were cut back, 2 bases at V and 2 bases at J, with 9 bases in the middle. The CDR3 has 14 amino acids. This clonotype was recorded a few times. Its antigen is unknown. Findings and caveats of the study: Shrinking CD4+ clones were chiefly CM and EM; CD8+ ones were chiefly EMRA. Day 15 to 85 contracting clones showed balanced CD4/CD8; later expanders leaned CD4+.

From 5'RACE with constant-segment primers came TCR alpha and TCR beta cDNA libraries that carried sample barcodes and UMIs. TCRdb used MiXCR to reprocess the 5' RACE reads, holding one entry per CDR3 protein. Here the sample spans around 430,000 distinct CDR3 sequences, about a sixth being singletons. The receptor was derived from a man aged 18 to 29 who had mild COVID-19 (a few samples of this study predate the infection). Cell type and time point are not known. Material for sequencing was PBMCs or a T cell subset sorted from them (not recorded which). The chain has TRBV5-1 and TRBJ2-3; no definite D call. The CDR3 DNA reads as TGCGCCAGCAGCTTAGAGCCGACCACAGATACGCAGTATTTT. Translated: CASSLEPTTDTQYF.